A selection of T cell receptor beta chains follows, all from one sample in a study of Ad26.COV2.S vaccination and SARS-CoV-2 variants. The protocol was immunoSEQ multiplex PCR, while the TCRdb copy is restricted to in-frame clones and leaves out a portion. The sample shows some 330,000 clones, roughly 90% of them seen only once. This specimen was peripheral blood, taken in a trial of Ad26.COV2.S vaccine versus placebo. The receptors were sampled from a person aged 18-65 years who received the Ad26.COV2.S COVID-19 vaccine or a placebo. Both conserved end residues are part of each CDR3. The D gene is left open where the match is weak. Only some rows state a clone size, as once, few, many or a class for expanded clones.

.	TRBJ2-2	once	TRBV21-1	CASSKEWRGGGSRELFF	TGTGCCAGCAGCAAAGAGTGGCGGGGGGGCGGTTCGCGGGAGCTGTTTTTT
.	TRBJ1-4	.	TRBV6-5	CASSRPGNEKLFF	TGTGCCAGCAGTCGTCCAGGGAATGAAAAACTGTTTTTT
.	TRBJ2-1	.	TRBV20-1	CSASGGESSYNEQFF	TGCAGTGCTAGTGGGGGAGAAAGCTCCTACAATGAGCAGTTCTTC
.	TRBJ2-5	.	TRBV4-3	CASSYNGAGETQYF	TGCGCCAGCAGCTATAATGGAGCAGGGGAGACCCAGTACTTC
TRBD1	TRBJ2-1	once	TRBV6-4	CASSEETGGYNEQFF	TGTGCCAGCAGTGAGGAGACAGGGGGATACAATGAGCAGTTCTTC
TRBD1	TRBJ1-2	.	TRBV5-6	CASSYWWDRMNYGYTF	TGTGCCAGCAGCTATTGGTGGGACAGGATGAACTATGGCTACACCTTC
.	TRBJ1-5	.	TRBV5-6	CASSFGQGSNQPQHF	TGTGCCAGCAGCTTCGGGCAGGGAAGCAATCAGCCCCAGCATTTT
.	TRBJ2-1	.	TRBV5-1	CASSLASGPSSYNEQFF	TGCGCCAGCAGCTTGGCCTCAGGCCCCAGCTCCTACAATGAGCAGTTCTTC
TRBD1	TRBJ1-2	.	TRBV11-3	CASSGYTGADYGYTF	TGTGCCAGCAGCGGATATACAGGGGCGGACTATGGCTACACCTTC
.	TRBJ2-6	.	TRBV6-1	CASSDHSGTRNSGANVLTF	TGTGCCAGCAGTGACCACTCTGGGACACGGAACTCTGGGGCCAACGTCCTGACTTTC
.	TRBJ1-1	.	TRBV9	CASSVFGNADTEAFF	TGTGCCAGCAGCGTATTTGGCAATGCGGACACTGAAGCTTTCTTT
TRBD2	TRBJ2-1	.	TRBV3-1/TRBV3-2	CASSRALAGAYNEQFF	TGTGCCAGCAGCCGGGCCCTAGCGGGGGCCTACAATGAGCAGTTCTTC
.	TRBJ2-5	once	TRBV5-4	CASSPPDGFLQETQYF	TGTGCCAGCAGCCCGCCCGACGGGTTCCTCCAAGAGACCCAGTACTTC
.	TRBJ2-1	.	TRBV9	CASSVEREWYNEQFF	TGTGCCAGCAGCGTAGAACGGGAGTGGTACAATGAGCAGTTCTTC
.	TRBJ2-2	.	TRBV7-3	CASSLMAGELFF	TGTGCCAGCAGCTTGATGGCCGGGGAGCTGTTTTTT
TRBD2	TRBJ2-2	.	TRBV27	CASSSSGRVTGELFF	TGTGCCAGCAGTTCTAGCGGGAGAGTCACCGGGGAGCTGTTTTTT
.	TRBJ2-1	.	TRBV6-4	CASSVEGGYNEQFF	TGTGCCAGCAGTGTGGAGGGGGGGTACAATGAGCAGTTCTTC
TRBD1	TRBJ1-1	.	TRBV18	CASSPLSGSGGWGTEAFF	TGTGCCAGCTCACCCCTGAGCGGATCAGGGGGCTGGGGCACTGAAGCTTTCTTT
TRBD1	TRBJ2-2	.	TRBV5-1	CASTKQGARGTGELFF	TGCGCCAGCACCAAACAGGGGGCGCGGGGCACCGGGGAGCTGTTTTTT
TRBD1	TRBJ1-1	.	TRBV10-3	CAITAGGAGQNTEAFF	TGTGCCATCACCGCAGGGGGGGCAGGCCAGAACACTGAAGCTTTCTTT
TRBD1	TRBJ1-1	.	TRBV5-4	CASSQRQGNTEAFF	TGTGCCAGCAGCCAGAGACAGGGGAACACTGAAGCTTTCTTT
.	TRBJ1-3	once	TRBV15	CATSSEQGWNTIYF	TGTGCCACCAGCTCGGAACAGGGTTGGAACACCATATATTTT
TRBD1	TRBJ2-3	.	TRBV6-2/TRBV6-3	CASSTSTGVDTQYF	TGTGCCAGCAGCACCTCGACAGGGGTTGATACGCAGTATTTT
TRBD1	TRBJ1-2	.	TRBV19	CASSTRQGNYGYTF	TGTGCCAGTAGTACCCGACAGGGGAACTATGGCTACACCTTC
.	TRBJ1-1	.	TRBV4-3	CASSQDLGARNTEAFF	TGCGCCAGCAGCCAAGATCTCGGGGCTCGGAACACTGAAGCTTTCTTT
.	TRBJ1-2	.	TRBV25-1	CASSDDVLPTF	TGTGCCAGCAGTGACGATGTCCTGCCCACCTTC
TRBD1	TRBJ1-6	.	TRBV3-1/TRBV3-2	CASSRFNTGAANSPLHF	TGTGCCAGCAGTCGCTTTAACACAGGGGCTGCTAATTCACCCCTCCACTTT
.	TRBJ2-7	once	TRBV5-1	CASSLGDGGVRYEQYF	TGCGCCAGCAGCTTGGGTGATGGCGGGGTTAGATACGAGCAGTACTTC
.	TRBJ2-2	.	TRBV18	CASSDDRIMTGELFF	TGTGCCAGCTCAGATGACAGGATTATGACCGGGGAGCTGTTTTTT
TRBD1	TRBJ1-1	.	TRBV19	CASPPGQGFWDTEAFF	TGTGCCAGTCCTCCGGGACAGGGGTTTTGGGACACTGAAGCTTTCTTT
.	TRBJ2-5	.	TRBV3-1/TRBV3-2	CASSQDSDTQETQYF	TGTGCCAGCAGCCAAGACAGTGACACCCAAGAGACCCAGTACTTC
.	TRBJ1-1	.	TRBV19	CASSIPDMNTEAFF	TGTGCCAGTAGTATACCAGACATGAACACTGAAGCTTTCTTT
.	TRBJ2-2	few	TRBV7-3	CASSPENTGELFF	TGTGCCAGCAGCCCTGAGAACACCGGGGAGCTGTTTTTT
.	TRBJ1-1	.	TRBV16	CASSQEPGTEAFF	TGTGCCAGCAGCCAAGAACCGGGAACTGAAGCTTTCTTT
.	TRBJ1-2	.	TRBV7-2	CASSVDTLYGYTF	TGTGCCAGCAGCGTAGACACACTCTATGGCTACACCTTC
TRBD1	TRBJ1-5	.	TRBV19	CASSNGTGVYGAQHF	TGTGCCAGTAGTAACGGGACAGGGGTCTATGGGGCCCAGCATTTT
.	TRBJ2-7	.	TRBV10-2	CASTQGGGYEQYF	TGCGCCAGCACCCAGGGGGGGGGCTACGAGCAGTACTTC
.	TRBJ1-1	.	TRBV4-2	CATNGREGKEAFF	TGTGCCACCAACGGCAGGGAGGGAAAAGAAGCTTTCTTT
TRBD1	TRBJ2-7	.	TRBV7-9	CASSSGWDRDNEQYF	TGTGCCAGCAGCTCAGGCTGGGACAGGGATAACGAGCAGTACTTC
.	TRBJ2-3	once	TRBV7-9	CASSLASDTQYF	TGTGCCAGCAGCTTAGCTTCAGATACGCAGTATTTT